This T cell receptor (beta chain) originates from a study of technical replicates of blood from a handful of donors. Libraries were prepared by immunoSEQ multiplex PCR; TCRdb keeps only in-frame clonotypes and omits some of them. The profile shows tens of thousands of clones, approximately 94% of them singletons. This sequence originates from a human donor in good health. Some clones in this sample may be carry-over from other donors' samples. Material: PBMCs.

The CDR3 coding sequence is TGTGCCAGCAGTTTAGGTGGGAGCTCCAATGAGCAGTTCTTC. It specifies CASSLGGSSNEQFF. This rearrangement joins TRBV28 to TRBJ2-1, with a weak D call TRBD2 (5 bases). Trimming took off 2 bases at V and 6 bases at J, with 11 bases between the two ends. The CDR3 has 14 residues. The germline gives CDR1 MDHEN, CDR2 SYDVKM.